The TCR beta chain described here comes from a study of T cell responses to AZD1222 COVID-19 vaccine. Study-wide results and limits: Vaccination with two AZD1222 doses was followed by a rise in Spike-specific TCR breadth and depth.

Germline CDR1 and CDR2: SGHRS and YFSETQ. V was trimmed by 3 bases and J by 9 bases, leaving 16 bases between them. This CDR3 contains 14 residues. As to this clone: Antigen specificity is unknown.

Profiled with immunoSEQ multiplex PCR; TCRdb holds only in-frame clones, not every one. This table has around 84,000 clones, about 91% appearing once. Specimen: peripheral blood, collected on day 0 of MenACWY control vaccination. The sequence was collected from an adult in good health. This sequence joins TRBV5-1 and TRBJ2-1; D may be TRBD2 (6 bases). This chain's CDR3 is CASSSPGTAREQFF. The CDR3 bases are TGCGCCAGCAGCTCCCCTGGGACTGCGCGTGAGCAGTTCTTC.